This record covers a single TCR beta chain. Its antigen is still unknown. The record has no base qualities; no much larger clone is one base away. This record belongs to a study of shared clonotypes between healthy human individuals (dated by TCRdb to about 2020). In the study overall: The cohort comprised a couple of women and a few men aged 18 to 49 years. Between about 0.85 and 9.5 billion PBMCs per donor were obtained by leukapheresis. Blood TCR repertoires of about five healthy adults were deeply sequenced to estimate repertoire size and the extent of clonotype sharing between individuals. For each donor, CD4 naive and CD4 memory were each given three plates, CD8 naive was given two plates, and CD8 memory was given one plate. To increase sequencing depth and limit assay-specific biases, TCR repertoire library preparation and sequencing were carried out by different laboratories using diverse techniques. On the study overall, not on this receptor specifically: Estimated clonotype richness was generally larger for naive than for memory subsets. The genetic and exposure-history diversity represented was limited by the small number of donors. Even with the large sequencing depth, rarefaction of the sorted-subset datasets indicated that sequencing was incomplete. Pairwise subsampling led to the expectation that sequencing depth would affect the degree of clonotype sharing among donors. When a few donors were compared, the shared fraction of clonotypes was 5% to 6.5% for naive CD4, over 3% for naive CD8, 2.3% for memory CD4, and around 0.4% for memory CD8. Sampling was restricted to blood, and TCR repertoires in tissues likely differ from the TCR repertoires found in blood. Compared with non-shared clonotypes, the clonotypes found in all four sorted-subset donors had higher generation probabilities.

V was cut back by 5 bases and J by 4 bases, leaving a gap of 12 bases between them. The germline V gene (reference sequence) supplies CDR1 SEHNR and CDR2 FQNEAQ. There are 14 amino acids in the CDR3, from cysteine to phenylalanine inclusive. Kept here is only the CDR3 DNA, which spans 42 bases and is read in frame from base 1. Donors were healthy HIV-negative adults with no recently reported acute infections or vaccinations. Only Caucasian adults living in Nashville, Tennessee, USA were represented among the donors. CD4+ T cells were enriched by magnetic negative selection; naive cells were then positively selected on CD45RA, and the negative fraction formed the memory subset. Blood was collected by leukapheresis, and PBMCs were isolated by Ficoll-Histopaque density gradient centrifugation and then cryopreserved in liquid nitrogen vapor phase. Analytical flow cytometry was used to check the purity and quantity of every magnetically sorted T cell population. Each sorted fraction had its genomic DNA isolated and then quantified by UV absorbance on a Nanodrop 2000c.

TCR CDR3 regions were amplified from genomic DNA by multiplex PCR using the deep immunoSEQ assay. Extracted genomic DNA from each cell subset was distributed evenly across all wells of several immunoSEQ 96-well plates, and each plate was treated as a replicate. For sorted subsets, around 200 ng genomic DNA, equal to tens of thousands of T cell genomes, was loaded into each replicate PCR. Purified libraries were quantified with a Qubit 3.0 fluorometer, sized on a Bioanalyzer 2100, and re-quantified with the KAPA Library Quantification kit. Each immunoSEQ 96-well plate was sequenced on its own single-read 150-cycle Illumina NextSeq 550 flow cell. The authors' pipeline ran thus. Because the immunoSEQ output held only junctional sequences and lacked quality scores, the filtering could not match the filtering applied to full-length reads. To assign V/J genes and CDR3, sequences were annotated using PyIR, a Python wrapper for IgBLAST v1.9, with IMGT germline references. Reads were filtered out if the reads had weak V/J assignments (E-value above 1e-6), no CDR3, stop codons, out-of-frame junctions, or ambiguous translated residues. V3J clonotypes were defined as sequences sharing an identical inferred V gene, J gene, and CDR3 amino acid sequence. To compute the percentage overlap between repertoires, the number of shared unique clonotypes was divided by the size of the smaller repertoire. Richness of each repertoire was evaluated using RTK rarefaction, the Chao1 estimator, and Recon v2.1 estimates of unobserved clonotypes. OLGA was used to compute generation probabilities for all TCRbeta clonotypes that the gDNA method yielded from a handful of donors. TCRdb took over this immuneACCESS table, retaining in-frame rearrangements with V and J assigned. Such tables are incomplete; in checked studies, under half of the missing clones stem from an unresolved V gene, and the remainder is unexplained. From that table come the V and J calls and clone size; the DNA was used to work out D and trimming. The sample yields some 2 million clones; roughly 94% were counted once. The leading ten clones occupy more than 0.1% of the sample.

The chain employs TRBV7-9 and TRBJ1-5; TRBD1 is possibly the D segment (5 matching bases). Material: naive CD4+ T cells sorted from blood. Explained via the paper, the cell subset or site label denotes: CD45RA+ positively selected. This TCR derives from a man aged 18 to 30 in good health. The CDR3 here reads CASSRSGGNQPQHF. The DNA sequence follows: TGTGCCAGCAGCAGGTCTGGGGGTAATCAGCCCCAGCATTTT.